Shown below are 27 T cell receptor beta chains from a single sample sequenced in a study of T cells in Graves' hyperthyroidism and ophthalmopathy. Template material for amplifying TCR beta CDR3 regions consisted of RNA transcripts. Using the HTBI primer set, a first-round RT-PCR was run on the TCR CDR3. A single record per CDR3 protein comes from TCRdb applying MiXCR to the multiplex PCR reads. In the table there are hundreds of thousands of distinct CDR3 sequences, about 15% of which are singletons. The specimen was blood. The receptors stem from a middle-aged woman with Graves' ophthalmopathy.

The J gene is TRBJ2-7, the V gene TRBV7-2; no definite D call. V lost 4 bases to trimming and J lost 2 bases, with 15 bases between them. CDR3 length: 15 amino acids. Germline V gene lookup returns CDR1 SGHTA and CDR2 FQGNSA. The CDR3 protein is CASSSPGGVPYEQYF. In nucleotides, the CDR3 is TGTGCCAGCAGCTCTCCGGGTGGGGTGCCCTACGAGCAGTACTTC.

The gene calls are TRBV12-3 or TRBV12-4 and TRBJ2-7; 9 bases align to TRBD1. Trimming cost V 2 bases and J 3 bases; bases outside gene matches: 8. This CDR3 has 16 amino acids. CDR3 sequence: CASSLKGTGLNYEQYF. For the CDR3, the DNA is TGTGCCAGCAGTTTAAAGGGGACAGGGTTAAACTACGAGCAGTACTTC.

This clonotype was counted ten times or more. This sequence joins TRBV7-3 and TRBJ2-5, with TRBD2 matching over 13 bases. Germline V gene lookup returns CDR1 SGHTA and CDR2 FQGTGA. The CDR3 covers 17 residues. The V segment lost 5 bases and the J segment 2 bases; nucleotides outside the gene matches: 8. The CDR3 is CASSPISGLAGQETQYF. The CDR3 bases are TGTGCCAGCAGCCCCATCTCGGGACTAGCGGGGCAAGAGACCCAGTACTTC.

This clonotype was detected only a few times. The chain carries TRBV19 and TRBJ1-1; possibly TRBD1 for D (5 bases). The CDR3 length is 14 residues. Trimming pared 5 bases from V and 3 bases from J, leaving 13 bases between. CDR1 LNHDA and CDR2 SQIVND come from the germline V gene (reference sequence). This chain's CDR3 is CASSRQKEHTEAFF. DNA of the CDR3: TGTGCCAGTAGTCGACAGAAGGAGCACACTGAAGCTTTCTTT.

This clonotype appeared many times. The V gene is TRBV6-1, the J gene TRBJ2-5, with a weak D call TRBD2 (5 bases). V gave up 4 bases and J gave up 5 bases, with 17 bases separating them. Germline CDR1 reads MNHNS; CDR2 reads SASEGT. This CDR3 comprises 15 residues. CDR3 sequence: CASSVFPVRGETQYF. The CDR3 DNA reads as TGTGCCAGCAGTGTGTTCCCGGTCAGAGGGGAGACCCAGTACTTC.

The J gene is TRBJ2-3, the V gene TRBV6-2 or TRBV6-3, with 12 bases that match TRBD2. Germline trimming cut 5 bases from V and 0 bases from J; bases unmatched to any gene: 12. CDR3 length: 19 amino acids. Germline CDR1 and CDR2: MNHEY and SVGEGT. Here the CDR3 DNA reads TGTGCCAGCAGTCCGTTACTAGCGGGAGGAGGAGGGAGCACAGATACGCAGTATTTT. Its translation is CASSPLLAGGGGSTDTQYF.

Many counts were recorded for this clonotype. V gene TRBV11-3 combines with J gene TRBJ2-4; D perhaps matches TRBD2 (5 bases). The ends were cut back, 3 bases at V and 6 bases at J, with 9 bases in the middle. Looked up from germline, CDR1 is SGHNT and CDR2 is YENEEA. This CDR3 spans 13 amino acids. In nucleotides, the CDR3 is TGTGCCAGCAGCTTGGGTGAGGGAAACATTCAGTACTTC. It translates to CASSLGEGNIQYF.

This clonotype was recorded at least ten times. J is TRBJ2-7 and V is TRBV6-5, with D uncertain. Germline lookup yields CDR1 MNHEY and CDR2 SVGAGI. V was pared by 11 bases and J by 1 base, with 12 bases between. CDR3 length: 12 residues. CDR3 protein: CAAHSFSYEQYF. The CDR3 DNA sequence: TGTGCCGCACACAGCTTTTCCTACGAGCAGTACTTC.

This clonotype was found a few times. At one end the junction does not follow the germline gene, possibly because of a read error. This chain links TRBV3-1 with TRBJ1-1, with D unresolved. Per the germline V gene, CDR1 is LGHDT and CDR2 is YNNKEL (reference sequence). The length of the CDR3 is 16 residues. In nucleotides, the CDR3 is TGTGCCAGCAGCCTCTCCGAGGGATCCTCGAACGCTGAAGCTTTCTTT. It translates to CASSLSEGSSNAEAFF.

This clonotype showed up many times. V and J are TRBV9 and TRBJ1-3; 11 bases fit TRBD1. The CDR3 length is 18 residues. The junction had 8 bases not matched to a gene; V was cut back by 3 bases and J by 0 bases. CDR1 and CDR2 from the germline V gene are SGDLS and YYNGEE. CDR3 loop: CASSERTGGPFSGNTIYF. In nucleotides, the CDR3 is TGTGCCAGCAGCGAGAGGACAGGGGGCCCCTTCTCTGGAAACACCATATATTTT.

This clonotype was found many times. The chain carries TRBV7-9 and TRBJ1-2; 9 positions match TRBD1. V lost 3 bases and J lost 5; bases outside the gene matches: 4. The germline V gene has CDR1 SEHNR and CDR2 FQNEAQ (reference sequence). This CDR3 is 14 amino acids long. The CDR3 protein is CASSFPGQGYGYTF. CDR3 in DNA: TGTGCCAGCAGCTTTCCGGGACAGGGATATGGCTACACCTTC. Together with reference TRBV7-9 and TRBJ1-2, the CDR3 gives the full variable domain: DTGVSQNPRHKITKRGQNVTFRCDPISEHNRLYWYRQTLGQGPEFLTYFQNEAQLEKSRLLSDRFSAERPKGSFSTLEIQRTEQGDSAMYLCASSFPGQGYGYTFGSGTRLTVV.

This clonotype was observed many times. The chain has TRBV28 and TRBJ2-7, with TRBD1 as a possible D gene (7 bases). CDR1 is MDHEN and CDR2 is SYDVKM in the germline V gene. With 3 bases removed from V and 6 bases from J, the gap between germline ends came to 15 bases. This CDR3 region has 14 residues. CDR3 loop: CASSFQGGVGEQYF. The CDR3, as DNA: TGTGCCAGCAGTTTTCAGGGGGGCGTAGGCGAGCAGTACTTC.

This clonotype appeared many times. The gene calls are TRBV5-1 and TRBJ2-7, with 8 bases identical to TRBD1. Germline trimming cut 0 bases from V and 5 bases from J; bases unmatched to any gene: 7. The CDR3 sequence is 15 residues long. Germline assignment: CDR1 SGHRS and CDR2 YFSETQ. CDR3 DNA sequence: TGCGCCAGCAGCTTGGTCCGGACAGGGATAAACGAGCAGTACTTC. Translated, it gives CASSLVRTGINEQYF.

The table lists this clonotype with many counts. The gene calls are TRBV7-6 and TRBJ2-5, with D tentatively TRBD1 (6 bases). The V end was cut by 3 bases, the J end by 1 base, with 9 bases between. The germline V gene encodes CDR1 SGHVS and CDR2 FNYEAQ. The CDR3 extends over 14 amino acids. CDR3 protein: CASSFQTGQETQYF. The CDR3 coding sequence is TGTGCCAGCAGCTTCCAGACAGGCCAAGAGACCCAGTACTTC.

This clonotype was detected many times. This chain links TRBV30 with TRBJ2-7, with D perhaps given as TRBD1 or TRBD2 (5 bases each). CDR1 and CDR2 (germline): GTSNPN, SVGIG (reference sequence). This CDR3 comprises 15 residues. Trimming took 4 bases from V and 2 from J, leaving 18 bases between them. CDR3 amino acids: CAWTGRMSRPYEQYF. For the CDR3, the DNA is TGTGCCTGGACGGGGCGGATGTCCAGGCCCTACGAGCAGTACTTC.

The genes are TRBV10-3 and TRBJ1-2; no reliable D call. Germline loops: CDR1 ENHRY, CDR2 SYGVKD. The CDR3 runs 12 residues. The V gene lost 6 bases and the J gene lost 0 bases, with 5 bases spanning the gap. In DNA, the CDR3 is TGTGCCATCAGACCACCTAACTATGGCTACACCTTC. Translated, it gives CAIRPPNYGYTF.

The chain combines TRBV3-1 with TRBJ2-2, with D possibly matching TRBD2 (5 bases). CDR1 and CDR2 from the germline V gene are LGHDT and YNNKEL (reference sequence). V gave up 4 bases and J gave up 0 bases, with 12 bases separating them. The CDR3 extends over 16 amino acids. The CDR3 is CASSRGHMSNTGELFF. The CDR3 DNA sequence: TGTGCCAGCAGCCGAGGGCACATGTCGAACACCGGGGAGCTGTTTTTT.

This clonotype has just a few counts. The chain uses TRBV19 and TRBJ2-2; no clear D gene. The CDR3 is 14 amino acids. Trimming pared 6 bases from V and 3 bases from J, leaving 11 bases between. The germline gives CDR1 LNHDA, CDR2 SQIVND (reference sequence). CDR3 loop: CASSPGVYTGELFF. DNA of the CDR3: TGTGCCAGTAGCCCTGGGGTGTACACCGGGGAGCTGTTTTTT.

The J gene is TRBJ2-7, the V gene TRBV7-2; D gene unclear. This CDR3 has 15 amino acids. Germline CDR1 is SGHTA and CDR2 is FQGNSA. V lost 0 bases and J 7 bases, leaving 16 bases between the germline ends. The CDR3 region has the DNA TGTGCCAGCAGCTTAGCACCGGGCGAGGCGAGTGAGCAGTACTTC. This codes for CASSLAPGEASEQYF.

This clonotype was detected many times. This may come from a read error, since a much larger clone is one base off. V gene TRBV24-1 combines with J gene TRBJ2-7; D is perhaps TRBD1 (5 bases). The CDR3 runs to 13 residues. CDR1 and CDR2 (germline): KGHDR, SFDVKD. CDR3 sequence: CATGDGAAYEQYF. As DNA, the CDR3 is TGTGCCACCGGTGATGGGGCAGCCTACGAGCAGTACTTC.

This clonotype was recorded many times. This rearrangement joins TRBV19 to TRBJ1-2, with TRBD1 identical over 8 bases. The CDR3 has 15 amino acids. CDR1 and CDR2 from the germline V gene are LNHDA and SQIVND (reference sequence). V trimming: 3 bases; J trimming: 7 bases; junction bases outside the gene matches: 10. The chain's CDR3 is CASSIRQGIGVGYTF. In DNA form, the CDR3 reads TGTGCCAGTAGTATTCGACAGGGGATAGGGGTTGGCTACACCTTC.

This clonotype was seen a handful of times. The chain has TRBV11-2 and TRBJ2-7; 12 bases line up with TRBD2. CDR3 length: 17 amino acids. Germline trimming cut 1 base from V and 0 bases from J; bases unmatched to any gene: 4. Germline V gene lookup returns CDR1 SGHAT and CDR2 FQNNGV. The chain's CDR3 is CASSLVTTSGSSYEQYF. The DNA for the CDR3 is TGTGCCAGCAGCTTAGTGACGACTAGCGGGAGCTCCTACGAGCAGTACTTC.

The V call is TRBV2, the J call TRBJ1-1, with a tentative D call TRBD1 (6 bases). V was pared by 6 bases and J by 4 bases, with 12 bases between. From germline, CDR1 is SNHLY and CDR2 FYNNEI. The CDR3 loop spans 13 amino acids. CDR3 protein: CASRPGEVTEAFF. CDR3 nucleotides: TGTGCCAGCAGGCCAGGGGAGGTCACTGAAGCTTTCTTT. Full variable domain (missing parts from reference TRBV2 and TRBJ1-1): EPEVTQTPSHQVTQMGQEVILRCVPISNHLYFYWYRQILGQKVEFLVSFYNNEISEKSEIFDDQFSVERPDGSNFTLKIRSTKLEDSAMYFCASRPGEVTEAFFGQGTRLTVV.

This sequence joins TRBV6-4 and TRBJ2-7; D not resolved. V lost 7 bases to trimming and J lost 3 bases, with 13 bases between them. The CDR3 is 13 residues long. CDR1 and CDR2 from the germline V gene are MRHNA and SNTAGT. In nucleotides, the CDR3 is TGTGCCAGCACTCTCCCTATATACTACGAGCAGTACTTC. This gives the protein CASTLPIYYEQYF.

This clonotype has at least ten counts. This CDR3 is CASSLGTSLAYEQYF. For the CDR3, the DNA is TGTGCCAGCAGTCTCGGGACTAGCTTGGCCTACGAGCAGTACTTC. This chain links TRBV28 with TRBJ2-7, with 9 bases matching TRBD2. Trimming took 5 bases from V and 2 from J; bases not matched to a gene: 7. This CDR3 has 15 residues. Germline loops: CDR1 MDHEN, CDR2 SYDVKM.

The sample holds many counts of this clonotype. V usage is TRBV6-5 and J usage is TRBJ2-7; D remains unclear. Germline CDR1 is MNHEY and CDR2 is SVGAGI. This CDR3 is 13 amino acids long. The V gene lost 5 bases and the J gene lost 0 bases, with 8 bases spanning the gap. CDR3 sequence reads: CASSPINSYEQYF. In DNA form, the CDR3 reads TGTGCCAGCAGTCCCATCAACTCCTACGAGCAGTACTTC.

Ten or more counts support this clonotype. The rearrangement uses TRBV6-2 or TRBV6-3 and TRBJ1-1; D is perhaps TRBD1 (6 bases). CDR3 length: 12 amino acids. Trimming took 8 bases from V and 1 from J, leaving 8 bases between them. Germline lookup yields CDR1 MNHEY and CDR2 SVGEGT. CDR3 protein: CASGTQNTEAFF. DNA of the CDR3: TGTGCCAGCGGGACACAGAACACTGAAGCTTTCTTT.